These T cell receptor beta chains were read from a single sample in a study of T cells expressing NK-cell markers. TCRdb reprocessed the 5' RACE reads; each CDR3 protein has one entry and no DNA is given. This sample carries 5,500 to 7,500 distinct CDR3 sequences, with approximately 66% going to the ten biggest clones. Sequenced material: blood T cells: a sorted CD56 or NKG2C T cell subset, CD4+ or CD8+ T cells, or bulk PBMC T cells (not recorded which). The receptors shown here come from a man aged 18-75 years in good health. Both conserved end residues are part of each CDR3. Not all rows give a size; the values are once, few, many and, for expanded clones, a class.

clone_size j_call v_call cdr3_aa
- TRBJ1-1 TRBV6-6 CAVTGMMNTEAFF
medium-sized TRBJ2-6 TRBV6-4 CASSDSNSGANVLTF
- TRBJ2-3 TRBV4-2 CASSQIQGEGTDTQYF
- TRBJ1-1 TRBV11-2 CASSLLSLAFF
- TRBJ1-5 TRBV7-8 CASSLGGRQSFSNQPQHF
- TRBJ2-5 TRBV3-1 CASSQIGQTQYF
- TRBJ2-1 TRBV6-4 CASSQTGDSYNEQFF
- TRBJ2-1 TRBV4-2 CASSQEEGGAGNEQFF
- TRBJ2-1 TRBV6-1 CASSLTGETNEQFF
- TRBJ2-3 TRBV7-3 CASSLTTGRADTQYF
- TRBJ1-2 TRBV7-3 CASSRGGHYGYTF
- TRBJ2-7 TRBV18 CASSLGRGLEQYF
- TRBJ2-6 TRBV6-1 CASSEADSGANVLTF
- TRBJ1-1 TRBV29-1 CSVDRQGIMNTEAFF
- TRBJ1-2 TRBV5-1 CASSGLSRGGYTF
- TRBJ1-4 TRBV4-2 CASSQDQGDLVKLFF
- TRBJ2-5 TRBV20-1 CSARDGTSGGWETQYF
- TRBJ2-1 TRBV5-1 CASSLRGNNEQFF
- TRBJ2-6 TRBV4-2 CASSQSAGSGANVLTF
- TRBJ2-2 TRBV12-3/TRBV12-4 CASSTGDSPNTGELFF